This T cell receptor beta chain is from a study of control samples from healthy donors and cancer patients. The data were produced by immunoSEQ multiplex PCR, yet TCRdb's version contains in-frame clones alone and is incomplete. The sample records approximately 60,000 clones, almost 85% being singletons. Looked up from germline, CDR1 is LNHDA and CDR2 is SQIVND (reference sequence). The CDR3 consists of 14 residues. Trimming took 2 bases from V and 6 from J; bases not matched to a gene: 2. This clone was found once. The receptor was derived from a man aged 35 to 55 in good health. Sequencing input: blood. The chain combines TRBV19 with TRBJ2-2; 8 bases fit TRBD2. The CDR3 DNA follows: TGTGCCAGTAGTATAAGCGGGAGATCCGGGGAGCTGTTTTTT. Amino acid sequence: CASSISGRSGELFF.